These 27 T cell receptor beta chains came from one sample sequenced in a study of cytomegalovirus exposure and HLA in healthy donors. Sequencing used immunoSEQ multiplex PCR; TCRdb keeps in-frame clones, though not all of them. Of around 300,000 clones listed, around 90% are singletons. The sequencing sample was made of PBMCs. Source of these receptors: a woman in her twenties or thirties in good health and CMV-seropositive.

The chain employs TRBV15 and TRBJ1-5, with a possible D match to TRBD1 (5 bases). The CDR3 length is 14 residues. Germline V gives CDR1 LNHNV, CDR2 YYDKDF (reference sequence). Trimming removed 0 bases from V and 9 bases from J, with 12 bases in between. The CDR3 nucleotides read TGTGCCACCAGCAGAGATGACAGCCCCCGGCCCCAGCATTTT. Amino acid sequence: CATSRDDSPRPQHF.

V and J are TRBV15 and TRBJ1-4; D possibly corresponds to TRBD1 (5 bases). The CDR3 has 16 residues. V was pared by 5 bases and J by 2 bases, with 15 bases between. Germline V gives CDR1 LNHNV, CDR2 YYDKDF (reference sequence). The CDR3 loop is CATSGDDGWTNEKLFF. As DNA, the CDR3 is TGTGCCACCAGCGGGGACGACGGATGGACTAATGAAAAACTGTTTTTT.

The chain uses TRBV6-5 and TRBJ1-5; D might be TRBD1 (5 bases). The CDR3 has 15 amino acids. Germline CDR1 MNHEY, CDR2 SVGAGI. V lost 2 bases, J lost 0 bases, and 8 bases lay in between. CDR3 sequence: CASSYGGDSNQPQHF. The CDR3 DNA sequence: TGTGCCAGCAGTTACGGGGGGGATAGCAATCAGCCCCAGCATTTT.

The chain combines TRBV4-1 with TRBJ2-5; possible D gene TRBD2, 6 bases. The V and J ends lost 1 base and 4 bases respectively, with 13 bases between them. The CDR3 sequence is 15 residues long. Per the germline V gene, CDR1 is MGHRA and CDR2 is YSYEKL. The CDR3 here is CASSQGSGVVETQYF. CDR3 in DNA: TGCGCCAGCAGCCAAGGTAGCGGAGTGGTAGAGACCCAGTACTTC.

On this clone itself: The identical CDR3 is also encoded by other nucleotide sequences in the sample. This sequence joins TRBV30 and TRBJ2-3; D is possibly TRBD2 (6 bases). The CDR3 contains 14 residues. Between the trimmed V and J ends, which lost 1 base and 6 bases, there was a span of 14 bases. Germline CDR1 is GTSNPN and CDR2 is SVGIG (reference sequence). The CDR3 is CAWSGGLRTDTQYF. CDR3 nucleotides: TGTGCCTGGAGTGGGGGACTCAGAACCGATACGCAGTATTTT.

V and J are TRBV2 and TRBJ2-1, with 10 bases fitting TRBD1. Per the germline V gene, CDR1 is SNHLY and CDR2 is FYNNEI. CDR3 length: 15 amino acids. The J segment lost 4 bases and the V segment lost 6 bases, leaving 6 bases of the junction unmatched. This CDR3 reads CASSAGQGNYNEQFF. DNA of the CDR3: TGTGCCAGCAGCGCGGGACAGGGGAATTACAATGAGCAGTTCTTC. Based on the CDR3 plus reference TRBV2 and TRBJ2-1, the full variable domain is EPEVTQTPSHQVTQMGQEVILRCVPISNHLYFYWYRQILGQKVEFLVSFYNNEISEKSEIFDDQFSVERPDGSNFTLKIRSTKLEDSAMYFCASSAGQGNYNEQFFGPGTRLTVL.

The chain links TRBV6-1 to TRBJ1-6; TRBD1 is a possible D gene (5 bases). Trimming cost V 1 base and J 3 bases, with 13 bases left between them. The CDR3 has 17 amino acids. Germline V gene sequence: CDR1 MNHNS, CDR2 SASEGT. CDR3 sequence (DNA): TGTGCCAGCAGTGAAGTTGACAGCCAGATCTATAATTCACCCCTCCACTTT. It encodes CASSEVDSQIYNSPLHF.

In the case of this clone: The DNA is left out, because the CDR3 cannot be placed on it with certainty; the CDR3 is given as TCRdb lists it. This chain joins TRBV7-6 and TRBJ1-2. The CDR3 spans 20 amino acids, including both terminal residues. The germline V gene has CDR1 SGHVS and CDR2 FNYEAQ. The CDR3 sequence is CASSNDPGSMATPSLYGYTF.

The chain links TRBV4-3 to TRBJ2-7; D possibly corresponds to TRBD1 (6 bases). Trimming took 3 bases from V and 1 from J, leaving 10 bases between them. The germline CDR1 and CDR2 sequences are LGHNA and YSLEER. The CDR3 runs 14 residues. CDR3 amino acids: CASSQGAPSYEQYF. The CDR3 region has the DNA TGCGCCAGCAGCCAGGGGGCCCCGTCCTACGAGCAGTACTTC.

This chain connects TRBV5-4 to TRBJ2-7; 7 bases map to TRBD1. The germline V gene encodes CDR1 SGHNT and CDR2 YYREEE (reference sequence). The ends lost 7 bases at V and 1 base at J; junction bases unmatched: 14. This CDR3 region has 16 residues. The CDR3 spells CASSGQLSSPSYEQYF. The CDR3 nucleotides read TGTGCCAGCTCGGGACAGTTATCATCGCCATCCTACGAGCAGTACTTC.

This rearrangement joins TRBV11-2 to TRBJ2-7, with TRBD2 matching 11 bases. Germline CDR1 SGHAT, CDR2 FQNNGV. V dropped 5 bases and J dropped 3; count of bases not matched to a gene: 6. The CDR3 is 15 residues long. The chain's CDR3 is CASSETSGSVYEQYF. In nucleotides, the CDR3 is TGTGCCAGCAGCGAAACTAGCGGGAGTGTCTACGAGCAGTACTTC.

This clone turned up a few times. The V call is TRBV2, the J call TRBJ1-2; D is undetermined. V was clipped by 5 bases and J by 4 bases, with 17 bases between them. CDR3 length equals 15 residues. The germline V gene has CDR1 SNHLY and CDR2 FYNNEI. Written as DNA, the CDR3 is TGTGCCAGCAGTAATCGGGTGCAGCGCATCTATGGCTACACCTTC. This encodes CASSNRVQRIYGYTF.

This clone was counted a single time. V is TRBV30 and J is TRBJ2-1; 10 bases are a match to TRBD2. The CDR3 sequence is 14 residues long. Germline V lookup: CDR1 GTSNPN, CDR2 SVGIG (reference sequence). V gave up 2 bases and J gave up 10 bases; unmatched junction bases: 8. The CDR3 DNA sequence: TGTGCCTGGAGTTTCTCCGGGACTAGCGTAGAGCAGTTCTTC. Protein sequence: CAWSFSGTSVEQFF.

This chain connects TRBV5-1 to TRBJ1-5; TRBD1 matches at 9 bases. The CDR3 length is 15 residues. V dropped 4 bases and J dropped 3; count of bases not matched to a gene: 5. CDR1 and CDR2 from the germline V gene are SGHRS and YFSETQ. As DNA, the CDR3 is TGCGCCAGCAGCACGACAGGGGGATACAATCAGCCCCAGCATTTT. It specifies CASSTTGGYNQPQHF.

This clone was counted a few times. This rearrangement joins TRBV7-9 to TRBJ2-1, with 9 positions matching TRBD2. The CDR3 runs 16 residues. V gave up 7 bases and J gave up 7 bases; unmatched junction bases: 14. CDR1 and CDR2 (germline): SEHNR, FQNEAQ (reference sequence). CDR3 loop: CASTDIGGRAANEQFF. The CDR3, as DNA: TGTGCCAGCACCGACATCGGCGGGAGGGCCGCGAATGAGCAGTTCTTC.

The chain links TRBV5-6 to TRBJ1-2, with TRBD1 identical over 7 bases. Germline V gene data show CDR1 as SGHDT and CDR2 as YYEEEE. The CDR3 length is 13 residues. Unmatched junction bases numbered 3, after V lost 3 bases and J lost 4 bases. The CDR3 here is CASSSGQPYGYTF. CDR3 coding DNA: TGTGCCAGCAGCTCGGGACAGCCCTATGGCTACACCTTC. Complete variable domain (other parts from reference TRBV5-6 and TRBJ1-2): DAGVTQSPTHLIKTRGQQVTLRCSPKSGHDTVSWYQQALGQGPQFIFQYYEEEERQRGNFPDRFSGHQFPNYSSELNVNALLLGDSALYLCASSSGQPYGYTFGSGTRLTVV.

This clone has just one count. V usage is TRBV6-5 and J usage is TRBJ2-1; 8 bases are shared with TRBD2. The trim removed 6 bases at V and 7 bases at J, leaving 8 bases unmatched. CDR3 length: 14 amino acids. CDR1 and CDR2 (germline): MNHEY, SVGAGI. The CDR3 bases are TGTGCCAGCAGAACTAGCGGTTCACCAAATGAGCAGTTCTTC. Protein sequence: CASRTSGSPNEQFF.

The chain links TRBV7-8 to TRBJ1-1; D is ambiguous. This CDR3 contains 17 residues. V was shortened by 3 bases and J by 0 bases, with 17 bases between the two germline ends. CDR1 and CDR2 from the germline V gene are SGHVS and FQNEAQ. For the CDR3, the DNA is TGTGCCAGCAGCTTTGGTAGGAAGGCCTTGGTGAACACTGAAGCTTTCTTT. Residues: CASSFGRKALVNTEAFF.

J is TRBJ1-4 and V is TRBV28; tentative D call: TRBD1 (6 bases). The CDR3 covers 16 residues. Trimming shortened V by 2 bases and J by 7 bases, and 17 bases separated the two germline ends. CDR1 MDHEN and CDR2 SYDVKM come from the germline V gene. For the CDR3, the DNA is TGTGCCAGCAGTTTAGGAAGTCGGGGGGCTGGTGAAAAACTGTTTTTT. It yields the protein CASSLGSRGAGEKLFF.

In its sample, this clone was seen once. This sample also contains other DNA sequences that code for the same CDR3. The chain employs TRBV29-1 and TRBJ1-1; no clear D gene. This CDR3 is 11 amino acids long. V was shortened by 4 bases and J by 1 base, with 4 bases between the two germline ends. CDR1 SQVTM and CDR2 ANQGSEA come from the germline V gene. CDR3 nucleotide sequence: TGCAGCGTTGGGAGGAACACTGAAGCTTTCTTT. This translates into CSVGRNTEAFF.

The genes are TRBV6-5 and TRBJ2-5; D perhaps matches TRBD1 (6 bases). The CDR3 spans 13 residues. Per the germline V gene, CDR1 is MNHEY and CDR2 is SVGAGI. The ends were cut back, 6 bases at V and 2 bases at J, with 10 bases in the middle. This chain's CDR3 is CASSRGEQETQYF. DNA for the CDR3: TGTGCCAGCAGCAGGGGTGAACAAGAGACCCAGTACTTC.

The J gene is TRBJ1-1, the V gene TRBV11-3; D is uncertain. The germline V gene encodes CDR1 SGHNT and CDR2 YENEEA. V was clipped by 2 bases and J by 5 bases, with 9 bases between them. This CDR3 has 13 residues. The CDR3 region is CASSLRGRTEAFF. The CDR3 DNA follows: TGTGCCAGCAGCTTACGGGGAAGGACTGAAGCTTTCTTT. The whole variable domain, filled in from reference TRBV11-3 and TRBJ1-1, reads EAGVVQSPRYKIIEKKQPVAFWCNPISGHNTLYWYLQNLGQGPELLIRYENEEAVDDSQLPKDRFSAERLKGVDSTLKIQPAELGDSAVYLCASSLRGRTEAFFGQGTRLTVV.

The CDR3, as DNA: TGTGCCAGCAGCTTGGACAGTGATTACGAGCAGTACTTC. Protein sequence: CASSLDSDYEQYF. This chain uses TRBV5-4 with TRBJ2-7; no definite D call. The CDR3 has 13 residues. Trimming pared 0 bases from V and 4 bases from J, leaving 8 bases between. Looked up from germline, CDR1 is SGHNT and CDR2 is YYREEE (reference sequence). The full variable domain, completed using reference TRBV5-4 and TRBJ2-7, is ETGVTQSPTHLIKTRGQQVTLRCSSQSGHNTVSWYQQALGQGPQFIFQYYREEENGRGNFPPRFSGLQFPNYSSELNVNALELDDSALYLCASSLDSDYEQYFGPGTRLTVT.

The chain has TRBV28 and TRBJ2-1; TRBD2 is a possible D gene (6 bases). CDR3 size: 14 residues. V gave up 9 bases and J gave up 6 bases, with 18 bases separating them. Looked up from germline, CDR1 is MDHEN and CDR2 is SYDVKM. The CDR3 is CASCTGTRSNEQFF. The CDR3 region has the DNA TGTGCCAGTTGCACCGGGACTCGAAGCAATGAGCAGTTCTTC.

The chain couples TRBV11-2 to TRBJ1-1; no firm D call. The CDR3 runs 14 residues. V was pared by 3 bases and J by 3 bases, with 11 bases between. CDR1 SGHAT and CDR2 FQNNGV come from the germline V gene. The DNA for the CDR3 is TGTGCCAGCAGCTTCCGGGGAGGCGACACTGAAGCTTTCTTT. Protein sequence: CASSFRGGDTEAFF.

V is TRBV2 and J is TRBJ2-2; 8 positions match TRBD2. The trim removed 7 bases at V and 1 base at J, leaving 5 bases unmatched. The CDR3 contains 15 residues. Germline V gene sequence: CDR1 SNHLY, CDR2 FYNNEI. The DNA of the CDR3 is TGTGCCAGCACCCTACTAGCGGAGAACACCGGGGAGCTGTTTTTT. Translated, it gives CASTLLAENTGELFF. Combining the CDR3 with reference TRBV2 and TRBJ2-2 gives the whole variable domain EPEVTQTPSHQVTQMGQEVILRCVPISNHLYFYWYRQILGQKVEFLVSFYNNEISEKSEIFDDQFSVERPDGSNFTLKIRSTKLEDSAMYFCASTLLAENTGELFFGEGSRLTVL.

V usage is TRBV4-3 and J usage is TRBJ2-7; D is possibly TRBD2 (5 bases). This CDR3 contains 15 residues. CDR1 is LGHNA, CDR2 YSLEER, per germline. The V gene lost 1 base and the J gene lost 7 bases, with 17 bases spanning the gap. The DNA of the CDR3 is TGCGCCAGCAGCCAAGCTTACCGCCTAGCAGGTGAGCAGTACTTC. It translates to CASSQAYRLAGEQYF.